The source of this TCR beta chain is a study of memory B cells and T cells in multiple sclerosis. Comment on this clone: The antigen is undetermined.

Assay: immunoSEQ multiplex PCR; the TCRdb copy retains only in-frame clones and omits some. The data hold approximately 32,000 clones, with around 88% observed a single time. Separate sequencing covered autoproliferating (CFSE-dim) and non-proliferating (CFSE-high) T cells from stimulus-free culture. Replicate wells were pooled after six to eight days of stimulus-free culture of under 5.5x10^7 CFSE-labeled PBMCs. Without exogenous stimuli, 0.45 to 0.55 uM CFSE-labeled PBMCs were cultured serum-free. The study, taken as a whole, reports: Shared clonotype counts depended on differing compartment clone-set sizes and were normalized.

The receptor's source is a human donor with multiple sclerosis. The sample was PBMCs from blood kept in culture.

This CDR3 is CAISAGRDGAKNIQYF. The CDR3 nucleotides read TGTGCCATCAGTGCGGGGCGGGACGGAGCCAAAAACATTCAGTACTTC. This chain connects TRBV10-3 to TRBJ2-4; perhaps TRBD2 as D (6 bases). The V end lost 4 bases, the J end lost 0 bases, and 13 bases lay between the germline ends. This CDR3 has 16 residues. Germline lookup yields CDR1 ENHRY and CDR2 SYGVKD.